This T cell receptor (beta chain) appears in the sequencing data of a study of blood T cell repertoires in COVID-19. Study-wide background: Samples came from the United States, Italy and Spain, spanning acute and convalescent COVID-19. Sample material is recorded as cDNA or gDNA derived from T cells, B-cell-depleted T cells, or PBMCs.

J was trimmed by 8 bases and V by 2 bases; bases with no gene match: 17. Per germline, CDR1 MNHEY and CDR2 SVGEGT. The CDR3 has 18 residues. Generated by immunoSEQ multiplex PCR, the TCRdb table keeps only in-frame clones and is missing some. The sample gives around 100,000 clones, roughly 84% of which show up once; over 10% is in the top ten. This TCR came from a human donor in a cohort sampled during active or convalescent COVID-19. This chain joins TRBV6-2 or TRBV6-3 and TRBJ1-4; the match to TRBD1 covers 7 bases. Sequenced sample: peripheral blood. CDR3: CASSYLYRWDSQGEKLFF. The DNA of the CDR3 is TGTGCCAGCAGTTACCTCTATCGTTGGGACAGTCAAGGAGAAAAACTGTTTTTT.